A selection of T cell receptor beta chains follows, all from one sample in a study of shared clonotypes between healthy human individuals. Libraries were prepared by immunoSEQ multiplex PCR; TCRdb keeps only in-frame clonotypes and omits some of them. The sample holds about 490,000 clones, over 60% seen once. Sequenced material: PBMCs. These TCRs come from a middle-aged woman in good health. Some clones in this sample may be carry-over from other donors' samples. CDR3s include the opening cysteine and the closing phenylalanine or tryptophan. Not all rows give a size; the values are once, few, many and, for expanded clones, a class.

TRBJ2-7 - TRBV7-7 CASSSGTGSEQYF
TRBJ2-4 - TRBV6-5 CASSYGFGGLYF
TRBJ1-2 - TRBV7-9 CASSLAEGFFDYGYTF
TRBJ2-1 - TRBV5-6 CASSSGLSYNEQFF
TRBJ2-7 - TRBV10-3 CAISAGPRVDYEQYF
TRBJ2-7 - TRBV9 CASSVGLAGTEQYF
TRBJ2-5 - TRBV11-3 CASSPTSARTEQYF
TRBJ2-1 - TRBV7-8 CASSLALQSGYNEQFF
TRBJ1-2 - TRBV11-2 CASSPRTGNNYGYTF
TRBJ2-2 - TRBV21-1 CATLRGLAGDGANTGELFF
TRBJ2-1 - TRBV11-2 CASSTVLSSYNEQFF
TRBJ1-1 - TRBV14 CASSPRNTEAFF
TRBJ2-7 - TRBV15 CATSRTSGPSYEQYF
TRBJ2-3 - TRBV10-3 CAIKEGGTTDTQYF
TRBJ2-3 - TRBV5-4 CASSLGGPSTDTQYF
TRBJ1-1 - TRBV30 CAWSQSEAFF
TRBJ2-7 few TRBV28 CASSRTRTSGNYEQYF
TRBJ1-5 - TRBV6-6 CASSSGGGPSNF
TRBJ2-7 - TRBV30 CAWSVGSGAYEQYF
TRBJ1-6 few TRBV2 CASTPRENSPLHF
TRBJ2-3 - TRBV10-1 CASRVPGLAPHQADTQYF
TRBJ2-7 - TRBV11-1 CASSLGLDSYEQYF
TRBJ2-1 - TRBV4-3 CASSQNPGLAGNEQFF
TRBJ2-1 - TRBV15 CATSEVGSYNEQFF
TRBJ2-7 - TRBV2 CASSDNYEQYF